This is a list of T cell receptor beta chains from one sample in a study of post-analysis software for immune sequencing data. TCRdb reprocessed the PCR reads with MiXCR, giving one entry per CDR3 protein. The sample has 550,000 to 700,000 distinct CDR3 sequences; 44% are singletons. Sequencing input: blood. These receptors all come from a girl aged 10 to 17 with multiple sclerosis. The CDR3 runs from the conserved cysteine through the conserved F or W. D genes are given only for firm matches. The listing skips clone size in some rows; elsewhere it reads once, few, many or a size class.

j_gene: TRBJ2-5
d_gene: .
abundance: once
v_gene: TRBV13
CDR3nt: TGTGCCAGCAGCTTCAGGGAATCCTTCCAAGAGACCCAGTACTTC
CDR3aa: CASSFRESFQETQYF

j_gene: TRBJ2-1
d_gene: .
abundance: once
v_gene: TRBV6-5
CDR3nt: TGTGCCAGCAGTCCACGGAACAGCGTTTACAATGAGCAGTTCTTC
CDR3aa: CASSPRNSVYNEQFF

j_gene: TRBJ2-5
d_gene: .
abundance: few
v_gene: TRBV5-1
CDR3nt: TGCGCCAGCAGCTTGGCCAACGATCGAGAGACCCAGTACTTC
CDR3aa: CASSLANDRETQYF

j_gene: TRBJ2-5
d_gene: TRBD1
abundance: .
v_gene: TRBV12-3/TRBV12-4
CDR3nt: TGTGCCAGCAGTAATGGACAGGGCCGGCAACCGTACTTC
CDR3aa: CASSNGQGRQPYF

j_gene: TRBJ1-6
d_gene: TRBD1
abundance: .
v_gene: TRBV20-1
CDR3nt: TGCAGTGCTAGAGATCCAGGGGGCTCTTCACCCCTCCACTTT
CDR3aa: CSARDPGGSSPLHF

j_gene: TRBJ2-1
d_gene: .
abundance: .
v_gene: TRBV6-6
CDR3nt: TGTGCCAGCAGCGACCGGCCGTACAATGAGCAGTTCTTC
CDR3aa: CASSDRPYNEQFF

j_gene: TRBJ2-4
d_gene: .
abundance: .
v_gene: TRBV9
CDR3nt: TGTGCCAGCAGCTCCCACCCAGGGAAAGCCAAAAACATTCAGTACTTC
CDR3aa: CASSSHPGKAKNIQYF

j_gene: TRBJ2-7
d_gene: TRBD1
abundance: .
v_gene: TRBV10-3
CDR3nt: TGTGCCATCAGTGATTTGACCGGGACAGGGGCCTACGAGCAGTACTTC
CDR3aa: CAISDLTGTGAYEQYF

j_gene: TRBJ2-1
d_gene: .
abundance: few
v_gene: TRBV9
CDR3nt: TGTGCCAGCAGCAATCTGGGGCAGGGGAACTACAATGAGCAGTTCTTC
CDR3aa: CASSNLGQGNYNEQFF

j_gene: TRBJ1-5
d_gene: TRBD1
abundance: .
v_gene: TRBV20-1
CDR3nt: TGCAGTGCTAGCCCCGGGACAGGTTATCAGCCCCAGCATTTT
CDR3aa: CSASPGTGYQPQHF

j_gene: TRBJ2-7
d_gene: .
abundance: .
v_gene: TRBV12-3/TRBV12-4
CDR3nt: TGTGCCAGCAGTTTGCAGGGAGACCACTTACAGCAGTACTTC
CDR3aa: CASSLQGDHLQQYF

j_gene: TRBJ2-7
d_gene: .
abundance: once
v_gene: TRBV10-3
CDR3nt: TGTGCCATCAGTGAGGTGGATGGGTTGTACGAGCAGTACTTC
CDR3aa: CAISEVDGLYEQYF

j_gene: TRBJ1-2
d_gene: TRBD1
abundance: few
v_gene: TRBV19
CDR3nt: TGTGCCAGTGGCCGGACAGGGGCCCTCTATGGCTACACCTTC
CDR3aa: CASGRTGALYGYTF

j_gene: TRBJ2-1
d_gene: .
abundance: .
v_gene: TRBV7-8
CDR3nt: TGTGCCAGCAGCTTACGTGCAGGGTCCTACAATGAGCAGTTCTTC
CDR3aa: CASSLRAGSYNEQFF

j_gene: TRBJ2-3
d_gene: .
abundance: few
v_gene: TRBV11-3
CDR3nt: TGTGCCAGCAGCTTAGGACAGTTTCGTTCCACAGATACGCAGTATTTT
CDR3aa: CASSLGQFRSTDTQYF

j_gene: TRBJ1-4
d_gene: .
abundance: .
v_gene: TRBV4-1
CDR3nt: TGCGCCAGCAGCCAAGTCGGTGGTCAGAAGCGAGGTGAAAAACTGTTTTTT
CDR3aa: CASSQVGGQKRGEKLFF

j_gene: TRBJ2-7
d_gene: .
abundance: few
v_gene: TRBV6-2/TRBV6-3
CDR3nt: TGTGCCAGCAGTTGGGACACGGAGAGCGAGCAGTACTTC
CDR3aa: CASSWDTESEQYF